This TCR beta chain was observed in a study of T cell responses to AZD1222 COVID-19 vaccine. General study findings and limits: Repertoire sampling happened only post peak T cell response. Distributed over spike, vaccine-associated CD4 TCRs predominated at 160-218 and 743-854. With two AZD1222 doses given, Spike-specific TCR breadth and depth both rose.

The study pooled second doses at about 4 or about 12 weeks. CDR1 and CDR2 (germline): KGHDR, SFDVKD. J lost 8 bases, V lost 4 bases, and 7 bases had no gene match. CDR3 length: 16 residues. About this clone itself: The antigen remains undetermined.

Clones were read by immunoSEQ multiplex PCR, and TCRdb kept only the in-frame ones, dropping some. Seen here are about 150,000 clones, approximately 89% observed once, and the top ten hold roughly 1.8%. The J gene is TRBJ2-1, the V gene TRBV24-1, with 13 nucleotides matching TRBD2. Sequencing used peripheral blood, obtained 28 days after the second AZD1222 dose. This TCR was sampled from an adult who received the AZD1222 COVID-19 vaccine. The CDR3 region is CATSDKTSGRAYEQFF. CDR3 sequence (DNA): TGTGCCACCAGTGACAAAACTAGCGGGAGGGCCTATGAGCAGTTCTTC.